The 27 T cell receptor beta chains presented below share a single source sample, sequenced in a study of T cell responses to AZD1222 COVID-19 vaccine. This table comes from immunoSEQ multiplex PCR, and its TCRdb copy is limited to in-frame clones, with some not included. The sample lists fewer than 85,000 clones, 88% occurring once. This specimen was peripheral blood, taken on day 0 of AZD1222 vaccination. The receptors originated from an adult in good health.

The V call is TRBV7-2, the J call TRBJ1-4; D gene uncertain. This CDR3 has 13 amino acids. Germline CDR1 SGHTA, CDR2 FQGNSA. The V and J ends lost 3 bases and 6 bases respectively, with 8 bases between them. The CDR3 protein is CASSLAIYEKLFF. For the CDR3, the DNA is TGTGCCAGCAGCTTGGCAATATATGAAAAACTGTTTTTT.

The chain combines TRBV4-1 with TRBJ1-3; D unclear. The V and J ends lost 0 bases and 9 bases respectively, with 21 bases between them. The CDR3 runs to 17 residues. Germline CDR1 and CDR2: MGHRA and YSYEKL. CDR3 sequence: CASSQDTVTAPGSTIYF. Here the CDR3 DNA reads TGCGCCAGCAGCCAAGACACCGTTACGGCCCCGGGGAGCACCATATATTTT.

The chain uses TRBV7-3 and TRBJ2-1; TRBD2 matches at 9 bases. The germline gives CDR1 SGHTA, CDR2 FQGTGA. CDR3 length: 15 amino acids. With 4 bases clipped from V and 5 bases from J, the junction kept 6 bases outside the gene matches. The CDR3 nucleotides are TGTGCCAGCAGCTGGGGACTAGCCAGCCACAATGAGCAGTTCTTC. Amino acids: CASSWGLASHNEQFF.

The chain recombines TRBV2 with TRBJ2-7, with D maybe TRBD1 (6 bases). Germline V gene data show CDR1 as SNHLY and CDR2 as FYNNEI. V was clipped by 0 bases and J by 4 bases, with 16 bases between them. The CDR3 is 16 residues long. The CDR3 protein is CASSEARSTGRYEQYF. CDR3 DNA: TGTGCCAGCAGTGAAGCGAGGTCGACAGGACGGTACGAGCAGTACTTC.

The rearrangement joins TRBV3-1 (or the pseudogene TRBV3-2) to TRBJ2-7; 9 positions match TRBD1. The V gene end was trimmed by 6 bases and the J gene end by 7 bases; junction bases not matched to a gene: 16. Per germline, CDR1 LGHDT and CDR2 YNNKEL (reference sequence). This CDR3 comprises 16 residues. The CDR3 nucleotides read TGTGCCAGCAGAAAAAAGAGAAACAGGGGGCGAGGAGAGCAGTACTTC. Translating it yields CASRKKRNRGRGEQYF.

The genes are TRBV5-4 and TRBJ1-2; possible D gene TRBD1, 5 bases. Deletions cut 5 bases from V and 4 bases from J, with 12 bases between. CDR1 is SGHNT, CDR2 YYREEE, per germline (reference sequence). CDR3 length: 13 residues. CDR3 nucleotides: TGTGCCAGCAGACCAGGGAAAGTCTATGGCTACACCTTC. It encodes CASRPGKVYGYTF.

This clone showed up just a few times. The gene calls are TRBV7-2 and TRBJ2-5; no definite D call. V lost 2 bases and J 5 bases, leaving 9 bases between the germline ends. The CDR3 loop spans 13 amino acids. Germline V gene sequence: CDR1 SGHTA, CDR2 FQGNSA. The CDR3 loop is CASSLNKAETQYF. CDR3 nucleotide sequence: TGTGCCAGCAGCTTAAATAAAGCTGAGACCCAGTACTTC.

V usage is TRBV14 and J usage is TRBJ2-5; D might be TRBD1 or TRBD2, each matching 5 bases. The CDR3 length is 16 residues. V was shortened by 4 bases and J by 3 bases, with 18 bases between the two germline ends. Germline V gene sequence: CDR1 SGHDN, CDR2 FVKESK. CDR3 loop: CASSRSGTAQKETQYF. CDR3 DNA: TGTGCCAGCAGCCGATCCGGGACGGCTCAAAAAGAGACCCAGTACTTC.

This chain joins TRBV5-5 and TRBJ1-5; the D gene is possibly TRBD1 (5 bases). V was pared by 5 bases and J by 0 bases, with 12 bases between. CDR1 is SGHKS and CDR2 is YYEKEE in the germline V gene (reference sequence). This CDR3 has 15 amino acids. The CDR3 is CASSLDTYSNQPQHF. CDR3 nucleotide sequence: TGTGCCAGCAGTCTGGACACCTATAGCAATCAGCCCCAGCATTTT. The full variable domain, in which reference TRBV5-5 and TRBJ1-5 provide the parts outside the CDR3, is DAGVTQSPTHLIKTRGQQVTLRCSPISGHKSVSWYQQVLGQGPQFIFQYYEKEERGRGNFPDRFSARQFPNYSSELNVNALLLGDSALYLCASSLDTYSNQPQHFGDGTRLSIL.

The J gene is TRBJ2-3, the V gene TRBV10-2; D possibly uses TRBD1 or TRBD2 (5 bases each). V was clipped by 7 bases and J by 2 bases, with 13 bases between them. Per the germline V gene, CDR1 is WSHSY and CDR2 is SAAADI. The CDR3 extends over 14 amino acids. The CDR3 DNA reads TGCGCCAGCACCGAGGGGCTAGACACAGATACGCAGTATTTT. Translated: CASTEGLDTDTQYF.

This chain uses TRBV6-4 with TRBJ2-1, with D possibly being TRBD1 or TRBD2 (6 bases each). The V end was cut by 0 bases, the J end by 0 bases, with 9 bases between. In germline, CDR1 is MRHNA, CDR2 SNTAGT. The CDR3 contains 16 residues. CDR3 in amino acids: CASSDSGGSSYNEQFF. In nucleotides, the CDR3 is TGTGCCAGCAGTGACTCCGGGGGCAGCTCCTACAATGAGCAGTTCTTC.

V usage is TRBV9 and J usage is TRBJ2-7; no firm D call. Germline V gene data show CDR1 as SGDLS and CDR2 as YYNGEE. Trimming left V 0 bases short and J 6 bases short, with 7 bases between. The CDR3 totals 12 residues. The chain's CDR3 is CASSVGYAEQYF. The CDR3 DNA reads TGTGCCAGCAGCGTAGGTTATGCCGAGCAGTACTTC.

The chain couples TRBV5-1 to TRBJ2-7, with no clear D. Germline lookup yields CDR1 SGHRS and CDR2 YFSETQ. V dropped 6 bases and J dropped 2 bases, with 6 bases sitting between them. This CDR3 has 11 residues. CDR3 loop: CASKDTYEQYF. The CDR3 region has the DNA TGCGCCAGCAAAGATACCTACGAGCAGTACTTC.

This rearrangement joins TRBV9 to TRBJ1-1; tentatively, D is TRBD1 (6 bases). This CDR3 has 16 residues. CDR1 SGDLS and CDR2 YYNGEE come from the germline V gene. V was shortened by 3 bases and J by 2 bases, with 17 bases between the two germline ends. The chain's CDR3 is CASSATGERPNTEAFF. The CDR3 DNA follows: TGTGCCAGCAGCGCGACAGGTGAGAGGCCAAACACTGAAGCTTTCTTT.

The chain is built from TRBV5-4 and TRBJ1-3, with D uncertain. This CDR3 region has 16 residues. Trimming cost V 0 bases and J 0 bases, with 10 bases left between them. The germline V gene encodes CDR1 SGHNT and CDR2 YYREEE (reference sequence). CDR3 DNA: TGTGCCAGCAGCTTGGCCGGGCGAAGCTCTGGAAACACCATATATTTT. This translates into CASSLAGRSSGNTIYF.

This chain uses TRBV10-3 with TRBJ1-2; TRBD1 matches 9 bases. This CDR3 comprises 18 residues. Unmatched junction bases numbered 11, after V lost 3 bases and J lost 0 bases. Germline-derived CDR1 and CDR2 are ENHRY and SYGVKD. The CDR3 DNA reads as TGTGCCATCAGTGATTTAGAAGGCGGGACAGGGCCTAACTATGGCTACACCTTC. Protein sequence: CAISDLEGGTGPNYGYTF.

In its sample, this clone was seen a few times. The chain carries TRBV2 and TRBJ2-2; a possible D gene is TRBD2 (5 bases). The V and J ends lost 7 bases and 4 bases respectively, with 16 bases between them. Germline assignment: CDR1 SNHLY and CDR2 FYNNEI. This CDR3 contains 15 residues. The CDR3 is CASKAESLTTGELFF. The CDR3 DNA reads TGTGCCAGCAAAGCGGAAAGCCTAACCACCGGGGAGCTGTTTTTT. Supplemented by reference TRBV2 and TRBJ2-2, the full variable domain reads EPEVTQTPSHQVTQMGQEVILRCVPISNHLYFYWYRQILGQKVEFLVSFYNNEISEKSEIFDDQFSVERPDGSNFTLKIRSTKLEDSAMYFCASKAESLTTGELFFGEGSRLTVL.

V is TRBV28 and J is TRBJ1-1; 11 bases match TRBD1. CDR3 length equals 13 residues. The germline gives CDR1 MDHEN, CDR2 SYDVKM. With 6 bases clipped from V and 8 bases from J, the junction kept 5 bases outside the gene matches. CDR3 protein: CASSRDRGAEAFF. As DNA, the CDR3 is TGTGCCAGCAGCAGGGACAGGGGGGCGGAAGCTTTCTTT.

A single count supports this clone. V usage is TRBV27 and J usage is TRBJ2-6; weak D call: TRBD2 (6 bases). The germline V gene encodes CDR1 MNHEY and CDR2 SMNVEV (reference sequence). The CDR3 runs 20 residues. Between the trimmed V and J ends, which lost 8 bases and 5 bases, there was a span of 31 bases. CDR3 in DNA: TGTGCCAGCCCACCGGGGACTCATCTGGGTTCTATCCGGAGGGCCAACGTCCTGACTTTC. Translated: CASPPGTHLGSIRRANVLTF.

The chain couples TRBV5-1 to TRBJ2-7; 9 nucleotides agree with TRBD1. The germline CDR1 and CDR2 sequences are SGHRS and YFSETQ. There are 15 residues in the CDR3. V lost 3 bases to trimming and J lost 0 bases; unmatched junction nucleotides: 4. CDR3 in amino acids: CASSSGDRVSYEQYF. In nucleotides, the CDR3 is TGCGCCAGCAGCTCAGGGGACAGGGTCTCCTACGAGCAGTACTTC.

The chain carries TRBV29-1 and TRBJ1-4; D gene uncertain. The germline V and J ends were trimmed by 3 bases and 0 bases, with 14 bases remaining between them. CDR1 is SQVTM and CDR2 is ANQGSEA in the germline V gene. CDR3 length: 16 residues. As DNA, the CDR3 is TGCAGCGTTGAGGACCCCTACAAGGCAACTAATGAAAAACTGTTTTTT. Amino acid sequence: CSVEDPYKATNEKLFF.

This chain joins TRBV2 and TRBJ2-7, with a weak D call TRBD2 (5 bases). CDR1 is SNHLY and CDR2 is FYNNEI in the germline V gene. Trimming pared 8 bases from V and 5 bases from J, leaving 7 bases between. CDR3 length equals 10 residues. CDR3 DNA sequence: TGTGCCAGCCTGAGGGACGAGCAGTACTTC. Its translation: CASLRDEQYF.

The CDR3 bases are TGTGCCAGCAGACCAAAGACAGGGCGGGGAAACACCATATATTTT. Amino acids: CASRPKTGRGNTIYF. The V and J genes are TRBV5-6 and TRBJ1-3, with 7 nucleotides matching TRBD1. J gave up 4 bases and V 5 bases, and 9 bases lay outside the gene matches. The CDR3 is made up of 15 amino acids. From germline, CDR1 is SGHDT and CDR2 YYEEEE.

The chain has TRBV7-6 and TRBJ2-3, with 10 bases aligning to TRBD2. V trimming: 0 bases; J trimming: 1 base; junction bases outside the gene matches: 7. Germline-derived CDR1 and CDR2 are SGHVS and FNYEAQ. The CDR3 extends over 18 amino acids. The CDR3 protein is CASSLASGGPPRTDTQYF. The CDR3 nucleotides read TGTGCCAGCAGCTTAGCTAGCGGGGGGCCCCCCCGCACAGATACGCAGTATTTT.

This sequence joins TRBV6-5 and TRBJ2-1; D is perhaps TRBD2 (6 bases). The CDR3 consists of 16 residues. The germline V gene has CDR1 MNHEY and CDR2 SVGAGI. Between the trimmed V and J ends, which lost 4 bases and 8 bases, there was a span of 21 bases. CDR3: CASSSPAGPYGDEQFF. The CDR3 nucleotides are TGTGCCAGCAGTTCTCCGGCGGGACCATATGGCGATGAGCAGTTCTTC.

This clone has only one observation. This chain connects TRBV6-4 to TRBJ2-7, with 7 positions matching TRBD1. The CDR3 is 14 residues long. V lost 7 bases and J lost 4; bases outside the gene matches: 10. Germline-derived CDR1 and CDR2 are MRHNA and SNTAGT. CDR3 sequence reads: CASKHGRGTYEQYF. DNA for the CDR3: TGTGCCAGCAAACACGGCAGGGGGACGTACGAGCAGTACTTC.

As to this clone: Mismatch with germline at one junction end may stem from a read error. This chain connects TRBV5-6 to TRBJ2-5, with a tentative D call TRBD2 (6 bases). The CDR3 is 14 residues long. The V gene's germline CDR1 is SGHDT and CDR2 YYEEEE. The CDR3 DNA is TGTGCCAGCAGCTACGGGGGTCTGCAAGGGACCCAGTACTTC. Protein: CASSYGGLQGTQYF.